This TCR beta chain was documented in a study of T cells in Graves' hyperthyroidism and ophthalmopathy. Study context: Once the initial diagnosis was made, peripheral blood was obtained before any treatment.

Template material for amplifying TCR beta CDR3 regions consisted of RNA transcripts. A set of HTBI primers served as the primers for a first-round RT-PCR of the TCR CDR3. Via MiXCR, TCRdb re-called the multiplex PCR reads, giving one row per CDR3 protein. The table shows over 700,000 distinct CDR3 sequences, with roughly a third occurring only once. This clonotype showed up just a few times. This clonotype originated in a woman in her thirties or forties with Graves' hyperthyroidism. Sequenced input: blood.

CDR3 sequence: CSARAWEGDSYEQYF. The CDR3, as DNA: TGCAGTGCTAGAGCCTGGGAGGGGGACTCCTACGAGCAGTACTTC. V usage is TRBV20-1 and J usage is TRBJ2-7; a possible D gene is TRBD2 (7 bases). Germline V gene data show CDR1 as DFQATT and CDR2 as SNEGSKA (reference sequence). The CDR3 runs to 15 residues. The V end was cut by 1 base, the J end by 0 bases, with 13 bases between.